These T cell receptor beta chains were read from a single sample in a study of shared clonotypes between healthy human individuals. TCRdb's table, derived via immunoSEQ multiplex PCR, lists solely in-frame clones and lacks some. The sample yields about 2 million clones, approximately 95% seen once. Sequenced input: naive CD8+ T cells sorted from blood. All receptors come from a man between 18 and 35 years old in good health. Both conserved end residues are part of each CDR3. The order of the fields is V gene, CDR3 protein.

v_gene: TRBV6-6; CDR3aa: CASSFLQGYSGYTF
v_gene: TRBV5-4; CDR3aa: CASSQTPGTEAFF
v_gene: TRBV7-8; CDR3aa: CASSLAVGTGITDTQYF
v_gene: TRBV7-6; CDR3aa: CASSLTDGGPYNEQFF
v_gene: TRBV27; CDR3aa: CASSLGFGYEQYF
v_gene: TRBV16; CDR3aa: CASSRTGTNSPLHF
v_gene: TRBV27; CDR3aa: CASSDMGLAGGGDTQYF
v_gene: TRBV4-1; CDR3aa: CASSPGPYEQYF
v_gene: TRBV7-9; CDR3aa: CASSLGLTYNEQFF
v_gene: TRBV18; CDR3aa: CASSGGGGGTDTQYF
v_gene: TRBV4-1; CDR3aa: CASSRGDRGNSPLHF
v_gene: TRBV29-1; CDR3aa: CSVEVGLAAGTDTQYF
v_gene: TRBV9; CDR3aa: CASSEGTTQETQYF
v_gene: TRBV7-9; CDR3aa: CASSLITGDIEQFF
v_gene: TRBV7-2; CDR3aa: CASSFGGLYNEQFF
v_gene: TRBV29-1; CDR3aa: CSVIWREDNEQFF
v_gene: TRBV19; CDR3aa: CASNSGGPLETQYF
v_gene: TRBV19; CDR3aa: CASSINAASDEQYF